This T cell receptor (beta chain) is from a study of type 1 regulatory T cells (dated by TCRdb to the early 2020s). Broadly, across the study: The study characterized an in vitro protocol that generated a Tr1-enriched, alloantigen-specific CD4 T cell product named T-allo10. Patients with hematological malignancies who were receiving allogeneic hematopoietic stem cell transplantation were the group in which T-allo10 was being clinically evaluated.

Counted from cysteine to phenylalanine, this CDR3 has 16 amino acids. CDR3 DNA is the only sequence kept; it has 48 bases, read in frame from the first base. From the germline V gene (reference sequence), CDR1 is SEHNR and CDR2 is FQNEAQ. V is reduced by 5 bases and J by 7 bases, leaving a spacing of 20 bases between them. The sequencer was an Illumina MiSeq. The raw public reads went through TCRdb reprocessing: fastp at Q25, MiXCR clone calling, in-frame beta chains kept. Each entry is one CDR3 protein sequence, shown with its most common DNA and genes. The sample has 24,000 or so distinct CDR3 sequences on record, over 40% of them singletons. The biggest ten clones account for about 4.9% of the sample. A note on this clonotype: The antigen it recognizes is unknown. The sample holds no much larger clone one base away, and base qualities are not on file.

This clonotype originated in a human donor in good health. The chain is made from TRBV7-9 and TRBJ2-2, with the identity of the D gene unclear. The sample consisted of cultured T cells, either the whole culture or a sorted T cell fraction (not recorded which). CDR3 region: CASSKGLGPPYGELFF. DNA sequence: TGTGCCAGCAGCAAAGGCCTTGGGCCTCCGTACGGGGAGCTGTTTTTT.